This T cell receptor beta chain is drawn from a study of T cell changes during pregnancy in multiple sclerosis. Profiling relied on immunoSEQ multiplex PCR, and the TCRdb table lists in-frame clones only, not all of them. This table holds about 130,000 clones, less than 97% found once. The CDR3 is 13 amino acids. CDR1 and CDR2 (germline): MDHEN, SYDVKM. With 6 bases removed from V and 5 bases from J, the gap between germline ends came to 10 bases. The chain couples TRBV28 to TRBJ2-2, with D uncertain. The sequencing used peripheral blood, collected after pregnancy. This sequence was found in a female donor with multiple sclerosis, enrolled in a pregnancy study. In DNA form, the CDR3 reads TGTGCCAGCAGCCCGAGGCTAACCGGGGAGCTGTTTTTT. Translated, it gives CASSPRLTGELFF.